This is a list of T cell receptor beta chains from one sample in a study of shared clonotypes between healthy human individuals. The data were produced by immunoSEQ multiplex PCR, yet TCRdb's version contains in-frame clones alone and is incomplete. The table shows 300,000 to 400,000 clones, with around 87% occurring only once. What was sequenced was memory CD8+ T cells sorted from blood. These receptor sequences come from a man aged 18 to 35 in good health. Both conserved end residues are part of each CDR3. The order of the fields is V gene, D gene, J gene, CDR3 length, clone size, CDR3 DNA, CDR3 protein. A D gene is named only where the DNA matches it firmly. Only some rows state a clone size, as once, few, many or a class for expanded clones.

V gene: TRBV30; D gene: TRBD2; J gene: TRBJ2-1; CDR3 length: 15; clone size: NA; CDR3 DNA: TGTGCCTGGAGTACTAGCGGGGGGGCCTACAATGAGCAGTTCTTC; CDR3 protein: CAWSTSGGAYNEQFF
V gene: TRBV2; D gene: TRBD2; J gene: TRBJ2-1; CDR3 length: 16; clone size: NA; CDR3 DNA: TGTGCCAGCAGTCCCGGGACTAGCGGGAGATACAATGAGCAGTTCTTC; CDR3 protein: CASSPGTSGRYNEQFF
V gene: TRBV11-2; D gene: NA; J gene: TRBJ2-1; CDR3 length: 14; clone size: NA; CDR3 DNA: TGTGCCAGCAGCTTAGATCCGGGGAACAATGAGCAGTTCTTC; CDR3 protein: CASSLDPGNNEQFF
V gene: TRBV7-8; D gene: NA; J gene: TRBJ1-2; CDR3 length: 12; clone size: NA; CDR3 DNA: TGTGCCAGCAGGGACGGTAACTATGGCTACACCTTC; CDR3 protein: CASRDGNYGYTF
V gene: TRBV29-1; D gene: NA; J gene: TRBJ2-2; CDR3 length: 13; clone size: NA; CDR3 DNA: TGCAGCGTTGTATCCGGGATCACCGGGGAGCTGTTTTTT; CDR3 protein: CSVVSGITGELFF
V gene: TRBV28; D gene: NA; J gene: TRBJ2-1; CDR3 length: 16; clone size: NA; CDR3 DNA: TGTGCCAGCAGTTTAAGGCGGGGAGCTAACTACAATGAGCAGTTCTTC; CDR3 protein: CASSLRRGANYNEQFF
V gene: TRBV6-5; D gene: NA; J gene: TRBJ1-1; CDR3 length: 13; clone size: NA; CDR3 DNA: TGTGCCAGCAGTTACTCGGCGAACACTGAAGCTTTCTTT; CDR3 protein: CASSYSANTEAFF
V gene: TRBV6-1; D gene: TRBD1; J gene: TRBJ2-7; CDR3 length: 15; clone size: NA; CDR3 DNA: TGTGCCAGCAGTGAAGGACAGGGAAGTATCTACGAGCAGTACTTC; CDR3 protein: CASSEGQGSIYEQYF
V gene: TRBV7-9; D gene: NA; J gene: TRBJ2-2; CDR3 length: 13; clone size: NA; CDR3 DNA: TGTGCCAGCACCGCCAGAAACACCGGGGAGCTGTTTTTT; CDR3 protein: CASTARNTGELFF
V gene: TRBV9; D gene: TRBD2; J gene: TRBJ2-3; CDR3 length: 14; clone size: NA; CDR3 DNA: TGTGCCAGCACTCAACTAGCGGGAGAAGATACGCAGTATTTT; CDR3 protein: CASTQLAGEDTQYF
V gene: TRBV30; D gene: NA; J gene: TRBJ1-2; CDR3 length: 16; clone size: few; CDR3 DNA: TGTGCCTGGACCTCCCCCGGACAGTCTAGGGACTATGGCTACACCTTC; CDR3 protein: CAWTSPGQSRDYGYTF
V gene: TRBV6-1; D gene: NA; J gene: TRBJ1-5; CDR3 length: 13; clone size: NA; CDR3 DNA: TGTGCCAGCAGTGAAGCGGATGGTCAGCCCCAGCATTTT; CDR3 protein: CASSEADGQPQHF
V gene: TRBV6-1; D gene: TRBD1; J gene: TRBJ1-5; CDR3 length: 16; clone size: NA; CDR3 DNA: TGTGCCAGCAGTGAAGCCCCAGGACAGGCCAATCAGCCCCAGCATTTT; CDR3 protein: CASSEAPGQANQPQHF
V gene: TRBV5-1; D gene: NA; J gene: TRBJ1-1; CDR3 length: 12; clone size: NA; CDR3 DNA: TGCGCCAGCAGCTTGATTTCCACTGAAGCTTTCTTT; CDR3 protein: CASSLISTEAFF
V gene: TRBV19; D gene: TRBD2; J gene: TRBJ2-3; CDR3 length: 14; clone size: NA; CDR3 DNA: TGTGCCAGTGGACTAGCGGGAGGGCCAGATACGCAGTATTTT; CDR3 protein: CASGLAGGPDTQYF
V gene: TRBV5-6; D gene: NA; J gene: TRBJ2-7; CDR3 length: 15; clone size: once; CDR3 DNA: TGTGCCAGCAGCGATGGTGGGACCCTGAACTACGAGCAGTACTTC; CDR3 protein: CASSDGGTLNYEQYF
V gene: TRBV9; D gene: NA; J gene: TRBJ2-2; CDR3 length: 14; clone size: NA; CDR3 DNA: TGTGCCAGCAGCGTAGATCGTCCCCCGGTGGAGCTGTTTTTT; CDR3 protein: CASSVDRPPVELFF
V gene: TRBV5-6; D gene: NA; J gene: TRBJ1-2; CDR3 length: 16; clone size: NA; CDR3 DNA: TGTGCCAGCAGCTTGGAGGCAGAGGGGGGATTATATGGCTACACCTTC; CDR3 protein: CASSLEAEGGLYGYTF
V gene: TRBV10-3; D gene: NA; J gene: TRBJ2-5; CDR3 length: 14; clone size: once; CDR3 DNA: TGTGCCATTGGCAGCAAGGGACCAGGGAAGACCCAGTACTTC; CDR3 protein: CAIGSKGPGKTQYF
V gene: TRBV6-1; D gene: TRBD1; J gene: TRBJ1-2; CDR3 length: 14; clone size: few; CDR3 DNA: TGTGCCAGCAGTTTACAGGGGGGGGCTAGTGGCTACACCTTC; CDR3 protein: CASSLQGGASGYTF
V gene: TRBV7-8; D gene: TRBD2; J gene: TRBJ2-1; CDR3 length: 15; clone size: NA; CDR3 DNA: TGTGCCAGCAGCTTTGGGACTAGCGGGTACAATGAGCAGTTCTTC; CDR3 protein: CASSFGTSGYNEQFF
V gene: TRBV9; D gene: TRBD1; J gene: TRBJ2-1; CDR3 length: 16; clone size: NA; CDR3 DNA: TGTGCCAGCAGCCCTCGGACAGGGGCGATGTACAATGAGCAGTTCTTC; CDR3 protein: CASSPRTGAMYNEQFF
V gene: TRBV4-3; D gene: TRBD1; J gene: TRBJ1-6; CDR3 length: 16; clone size: many; CDR3 DNA: TGCGCCAGCAGCCAGGGGACAGGGACAGAAAATTCACCCCTCCACTTT; CDR3 protein: CASSQGTGTENSPLHF
V gene: TRBV7-9; D gene: NA; J gene: TRBJ2-7; CDR3 length: 11; clone size: NA; CDR3 DNA: TGTGCCAGCAGTTCCGCGGGCGAGCAGTACTTC; CDR3 protein: CASSSAGEQYF
V gene: TRBV7-2; D gene: TRBD2; J gene: TRBJ2-3; CDR3 length: 16; clone size: NA; CDR3 DNA: TGTGCCAGCAGCTTAAGGGGTAGCGGGAGGGTGGATACGCAGTATTTT; CDR3 protein: CASSLRGSGRVDTQYF
V gene: TRBV5-4; D gene: NA; J gene: TRBJ1-1; CDR3 length: 13; clone size: NA; CDR3 DNA: TGTGCCAGCAGCTGGGGGACATACACTGAAGCTTTCTTT; CDR3 protein: CASSWGTYTEAFF
V gene: TRBV7-7; D gene: NA; J gene: TRBJ2-5; CDR3 length: 15; clone size: NA; CDR3 DNA: TGTGCTAGCAGCGCCGGAGCCCAGATGGGCGAGACCCAGTACTTC; CDR3 protein: CASSAGAQMGETQYF
V gene: TRBV27; D gene: TRBD1; J gene: TRBJ2-3; CDR3 length: 16; clone size: NA; CDR3 DNA: TGTGCCAGCAGTTTAATGGGGCGACAGGGCTCAGATACGCAGTATTTT; CDR3 protein: CASSLMGRQGSDTQYF
V gene: TRBV28; D gene: NA; J gene: TRBJ2-7; CDR3 length: 14; clone size: NA; CDR3 DNA: TGTGCCAGCAGTTTAGAACACGGGAGATACGAGCAGTACTTC; CDR3 protein: CASSLEHGRYEQYF
V gene: TRBV6-6; D gene: NA; J gene: TRBJ2-7; CDR3 length: 11; clone size: NA; CDR3 DNA: TGTGCCAGCAGCGGGGGGCGCGAGCAGTACTTC; CDR3 protein: CASSGGREQYF
V gene: TRBV5-1; D gene: NA; J gene: TRBJ2-2; CDR3 length: 15; clone size: NA; CDR3 DNA: TGCGCCAGCAGCTTCCGGCCAGGGGAGACCGGGGAGCTGTTTTTT; CDR3 protein: CASSFRPGETGELFF
V gene: TRBV10-3; D gene: NA; J gene: TRBJ2-2; CDR3 length: 15; clone size: NA; CDR3 DNA: TGTGCCATCAGTGAGTCGGACTACTCGACCGGGGAGCTGTTTTTT; CDR3 protein: CAISESDYSTGELFF
V gene: TRBV20-1; D gene: NA; J gene: TRBJ1-1; CDR3 length: 10; clone size: NA; CDR3 DNA: TGCAGTGCTATGCAGGGGTTAGCTTTCTTT; CDR3 protein: CSAMQGLAFF
V gene: TRBV6-5; D gene: NA; J gene: TRBJ1-2; CDR3 length: 15; clone size: NA; CDR3 DNA: TGTGCCAGCAGTCACCTAACAGGGCTTCCCTATGGCTACACCTTC; CDR3 protein: CASSHLTGLPYGYTF
V gene: TRBV4-1; D gene: TRBD2; J gene: TRBJ2-3; CDR3 length: 15; clone size: NA; CDR3 DNA: TGCGCCAGCAGCCAAGGACTAGCGGGCACAGATACGCAGTATTTT; CDR3 protein: CASSQGLAGTDTQYF
V gene: TRBV5-6; D gene: NA; J gene: TRBJ2-1; CDR3 length: 16; clone size: NA; CDR3 DNA: TGTGCCAGCAGCTTGGAGCGGTATAGCTCCTACAATGAGCAGTTCTTC; CDR3 protein: CASSLERYSSYNEQFF
V gene: TRBV27; D gene: NA; J gene: TRBJ1-6; CDR3 length: 17; clone size: NA; CDR3 DNA: TGTGCCAGCAGTTCACAGAACCCAGGGCACCCGAATTCACCCCTCCACTTT; CDR3 protein: CASSSQNPGHPNSPLHF
V gene: TRBV11-2; D gene: NA; J gene: TRBJ1-6; CDR3 length: 17; clone size: NA; CDR3 DNA: TGTGCCAGCAGCCCTAGGGGCGGCGGCGTAGAAAATTCACCCCTCCACTTT; CDR3 protein: CASSPRGGGVENSPLHF
V gene: TRBV7-2; D gene: NA; J gene: TRBJ2-7; CDR3 length: 13; clone size: NA; CDR3 DNA: TGTGCCAGCAGCTACAGGGCCCCCTACGAGCAGTACTTC; CDR3 protein: CASSYRAPYEQYF
V gene: TRBV19; D gene: NA; J gene: TRBJ1-5; CDR3 length: 14; clone size: NA; CDR3 DNA: TGTGCCAGTAGTATAAGGGACAACAATCAGCCCCAGCATTTT; CDR3 protein: CASSIRDNNQPQHF
V gene: TRBV10-3; D gene: NA; J gene: TRBJ1-1; CDR3 length: 13; clone size: once; CDR3 DNA: TGTGCCATCAGTGAACTAGAGGATACTGAAGCTTTCTTT; CDR3 protein: CAISELEDTEAFF
V gene: TRBV5-6; D gene: TRBD2; J gene: TRBJ2-1; CDR3 length: 14; clone size: NA; CDR3 DNA: TGTGCCAGCAGCTTGCCTAGCGGATACAATGAGCAGTTCTTC; CDR3 protein: CASSLPSGYNEQFF
V gene: TRBV14; D gene: TRBD1; J gene: TRBJ2-3; CDR3 length: 15; clone size: NA; CDR3 DNA: TGTGCCAGCAGCCATTTGGACAGGGTATCAGATACGCAGTATTTT; CDR3 protein: CASSHLDRVSDTQYF
V gene: TRBV5-1; D gene: NA; J gene: TRBJ2-1; CDR3 length: 16; clone size: NA; CDR3 DNA: TGCGCCAGCAGCTTGAAGATAGGGGACACCTACAATGAGCAGTTCTTC; CDR3 protein: CASSLKIGDTYNEQFF
V gene: TRBV6-1; D gene: NA; J gene: TRBJ2-7; CDR3 length: 16; clone size: once; CDR3 DNA: TGTGCCAGCAGTGAAGGGTTCGGCCTCTCTGTCCCCGAGCAGTACTTC; CDR3 protein: CASSEGFGLSVPEQYF
V gene: TRBV10-2; D gene: NA; J gene: TRBJ2-3; CDR3 length: 15; clone size: NA; CDR3 DNA: TGCGCCAGCAGTGACGGATTAGCGGGCACAGATACGCAGTATTTT; CDR3 protein: CASSDGLAGTDTQYF
V gene: TRBV2; D gene: NA; J gene: TRBJ2-7; CDR3 length: 12; clone size: once; CDR3 DNA: TGTGCCAGCAGTGAGCAGGAGTACGAGCAGTACTTC; CDR3 protein: CASSEQEYEQYF
V gene: TRBV5-1; D gene: TRBD1; J gene: TRBJ1-2; CDR3 length: 15; clone size: once; CDR3 DNA: TGCGCCAGCAGCTTTCTACCCCGGGACAGCTATGGCTACACCTTC; CDR3 protein: CASSFLPRDSYGYTF
V gene: TRBV7-8; D gene: NA; J gene: TRBJ2-3; CDR3 length: 15; clone size: NA; CDR3 DNA: TGTGCCAGCAGCTTAGTCGAGGGTGGTGCAGATACGCAGTATTTT; CDR3 protein: CASSLVEGGADTQYF
V gene: TRBV7-9; D gene: NA; J gene: TRBJ1-1; CDR3 length: 15; clone size: NA; CDR3 DNA: TGTGCCAGCAGCTCCGAACGGTGGATGGGCACTGAAGCTTTCTTT; CDR3 protein: CASSSERWMGTEAFF
V gene: TRBV4-3; D gene: NA; J gene: TRBJ1-4; CDR3 length: 19; clone size: NA; CDR3 DNA: TGCGCCAGCAGCCAGGATCGATCCTCCGAGTATATAGAGGATGAAAAACTGTTTTTT; CDR3 protein: CASSQDRSSEYIEDEKLFF